Following are 10 T cell receptor beta chains from one sample sequenced in a study of blood T cell repertoires in COVID-19. The table came from immunoSEQ multiplex PCR; TCRdb's copy has only in-frame clones and leaves some out. Of about 150,000 clones in the sample, about 80% were seen once. What was sequenced was peripheral blood. Receptors were obtained from a woman in her fifties or sixties with acute or convalescent COVID-19.

This clone is a singleton in its sample. This rearrangement joins TRBV29-1 to TRBJ2-2; D possibly corresponds to TRBD1 (5 bases). Germline V gene sequence: CDR1 SQVTM, CDR2 ANQGSEA. The V and J ends lost 6 bases and 6 bases respectively, with 11 bases between them. The CDR3 is 12 amino acids. CDR3 protein: CSVVSGPGELFF. Written as DNA, the CDR3 is TGCAGCGTCGTGTCAGGGCCCGGGGAGCTGTTTTTT.

The chain combines TRBV6-5 with TRBJ2-2; the D is unclear. V lost 1 base and J 3 bases, leaving 9 bases between the germline ends. The CDR3 has 15 residues. Germline V lookup: CDR1 MNHEY, CDR2 SVGAGI. CDR3 loop: CASSYWQLHTGELFF. DNA for the CDR3: TGTGCCAGCAGTTACTGGCAACTACACACCGGGGAGCTGTTTTTT.

This chain links TRBV12-3 or TRBV12-4 with TRBJ1-2; D is uncertain. V was shortened by 1 base and J by 8 bases, with 8 bases between the two germline ends. The CDR3 extends over 12 amino acids. This chain's CDR3 is CASSLDPGGYTF. In DNA form, the CDR3 reads TGTGCCAGCAGTTTAGATCCGGGGGGCTACACCTTC.

As for this clone: One end of the junction is discordant with germline, which a read error may explain. CDR3 coding DNA: TGTGCCAGCAGGGCCTCTAGTAAACATCACTTC. Translation: CASRASSKHHF. The chain has TRBV12-3 or TRBV12-4 and TRBJ2-7; D is undetermined. The CDR3 is made up of 11 amino acids.

The CDR3 sequence is CASGNSAGGPSYNEQFF. DNA of the CDR3: TGTGCCAGCGGCAATTCAGCGGGGGGGCCCTCCTACAATGAGCAGTTCTTC. V and J are TRBV5-6 and TRBJ2-1, with 10 bases aligning to TRBD2. In germline, CDR1 is SGHDT, CDR2 YYEEEE. CDR3 length: 17 residues. J was trimmed by 0 bases and V by 7 bases; bases with no gene match: 10.

The gene calls are TRBV5-4 and TRBJ2-3, with 9 bases matching TRBD1. The CDR3 covers 15 residues. Germline V gene lookup returns CDR1 SGHNT and CDR2 YYREEE (reference sequence). Trimming took 4 bases from V and 4 from J; bases not matched to a gene: 7. The DNA of the CDR3 is TGTGCCAGCAGCACCCCCCGACAGGGGGCAGATACGCAGTATTTT. This codes for CASSTPRQGADTQYF.

The chain carries TRBV14 and TRBJ1-3, with D possibly matching TRBD1 (5 bases). Between the trimmed V and J ends, which lost 2 bases and 0 bases, there was a span of 11 bases. Germline CDR1 SGHDN, CDR2 FVKESK. The length of the CDR3 is 16 residues. The CDR3 sequence is CASSQITGYSGNTIYF. The CDR3 region has the DNA TGTGCCAGCAGCCAAATTACAGGTTACTCTGGAAACACCATATATTTT.

The chain carries TRBV19 and TRBJ2-5, with D possibly being TRBD1 (5 bases). The germline gives CDR1 LNHDA, CDR2 SQIVND (reference sequence). This CDR3 has 14 amino acids. V was cut by 2 bases and J by 0 bases, with 7 bases left in between. The CDR3 DNA follows: TGTGCCAGTAGTATACAGGGTTACCAAGAGACCCAGTACTTC. Its translation: CASSIQGYQETQYF.

The rearrangement uses TRBV6-6 and TRBJ2-7; tentatively, D is TRBD1 (6 bases). The ends were cut back, 7 bases at V and 7 bases at J, with 14 bases in the middle. Per the germline V gene, CDR1 is MNHNY and CDR2 is SVGAGI (reference sequence). This CDR3 spans 12 amino acids. The CDR3 nucleotides read TGTGCCAGCATGGGGGCATTAGGGGAGCAGTACTTC. This gives the protein CASMGALGEQYF.

The chain has TRBV7-8 and TRBJ2-7, with D possibly being TRBD1 (6 bases). The germline gives CDR1 SGHVS, CDR2 FQNEAQ. V gave up 0 bases and J gave up 1 base, with 16 bases separating them. This CDR3 is 17 amino acids long. CDR3: CASSLARGRTESYEQYF. DNA for the CDR3: TGTGCCAGCAGCTTAGCGAGAGGCCGGACAGAGTCCTACGAGCAGTACTTC.